A selection of T cell receptor beta chains follows, all from one sample in a study of T cells in Graves' hyperthyroidism and ophthalmopathy. TCRdb re-called the multiplex PCR reads with MiXCR, one entry per CDR3 protein. Among roughly 500,000 distinct CDR3 sequences, 40% to 50% were seen once, and the ten largest hold approximately 44%. Sample: peripheral blood or thyroid tissue (not recorded which). The receptors stem from an adult woman with Graves' disease, either hyperthyroidism or ophthalmopathy (not recorded which). Both conserved end residues are part of each CDR3. Fields, in order: D gene, V gene, clone size, J gene, CDR3 protein, CDR3 DNA. The D gene is left open where the match is weak. Expanded clones get a size class; other rows say once, few or many, or leave the size out.

D: TRBD2; V: TRBV2; size: few; J: TRBJ2-2; CDR3: CASLGTSGAGELFF; DNA: TGTGCCAGCCTGGGGACTAGCGGGGCCGGGGAGCTGTTTTTT
D: .; V: TRBV24-1; size: .; J: TRBJ1-1; CDR3: CATSDLARETEAFF; DNA: TGTGCCACCAGTGATTTAGCCAGGGAGACTGAAGCTTTCTTT
D: .; V: TRBV19; size: .; J: TRBJ1-1; CDR3: CAPIWGAESEAFF; DNA: TGTGCCCCAATCTGGGGGGCAGAGAGTGAAGCTTTCTTT
D: .; V: TRBV7-2; size: few; J: TRBJ2-5; CDR3: CASSRQERGTQYF; DNA: TGTGCCAGCAGCAGACAGGAACGGGGGACCCAGTACTTC
D: .; V: TRBV29-1; size: .; J: TRBJ1-2; CDR3: CSVEGQQGRYGYTF; DNA: TGCAGCGTTGAAGGACAACAGGGACGGTATGGCTACACCTTC
D: TRBD1; V: TRBV7-8; size: few; J: TRBJ1-2; CDR3: CASSFTGVNYGYTF; DNA: TGTGCCAGCAGCTTCACAGGGGTCAACTATGGCTACACCTTC
D: .; V: TRBV29-1; size: .; J: TRBJ2-7; CDR3: CSSQGGRVYEQYF; DNA: TGCAGCAGTCAGGGGGGCAGGGTCTACGAGCAGTACTTC
D: .; V: TRBV20-1; size: many; J: TRBJ2-7; CDR3: CSAKPGVSRDEQYF; DNA: TGCAGTGCCAAACCGGGAGTTAGTCGTGACGAGCAGTACTTC
D: .; V: TRBV12-3/TRBV12-4; size: .; J: TRBJ1-1; CDR3: CASSLSGGMGRTEAFF; DNA: TGTGCCAGCAGTTTAAGTGGGGGGATGGGTCGGACTGAAGCTTTCTTT
D: .; V: TRBV15; size: few; J: TRBJ2-5; CDR3: CATSRDRFQETQYF; DNA: TGTGCCACCAGCAGAGATCGGTTCCAGGAGACCCAGTACTTC
D: TRBD1; V: TRBV19; size: many; J: TRBJ1-2; CDR3: CASSIFSTGEYGYTF; DNA: TGTGCCAGTAGTATTTTTAGTACAGGGGAGTATGGCTACACCTTC
D: TRBD1; V: TRBV5-1; size: .; J: TRBJ1-1; CDR3: CASSGTGPREAFF; DNA: TGCGCCAGCAGCGGGACAGGTCCACGGGAAGCTTTCTTT
D: TRBD1; V: TRBV20-1; size: .; J: TRBJ1-1; CDR3: CSASSLQGENTEAFF; DNA: TGCAGTGCCAGCTCTCTACAGGGGGAGAACACTGAAGCTTTCTTT
D: .; V: TRBV29-1; size: .; J: TRBJ2-3; CDR3: CSVARSDTQYF; DNA: TGCAGCGTCGCCCGGTCGGATACGCAGTATTTT
D: .; V: TRBV2; size: .; J: TRBJ2-6; CDR3: CAIETGSSGANVLTF; DNA: TGTGCCATCGAGACAGGAAGCTCTGGGGCCAACGTCCTGACTTTC
D: TRBD1; V: TRBV5-1; size: .; J: TRBJ2-6; CDR3: CASSSTGGISGANVLTF; DNA: TGCGCCAGCAGCTCGACAGGGGGCATTTCTGGGGCCAACGTCCTGACTTTC
D: .; V: TRBV7-2; size: .; J: TRBJ1-5; CDR3: CASSLYGDQPQHF; DNA: TGTGCCAGCAGCTTATACGGGGATCAGCCCCAGCATTTT
D: .; V: TRBV2; size: .; J: TRBJ1-4; CDR3: CASSGNKGTSYTGGGKLFF; DNA: TGTGCCAGCAGTGGTAATAAAGGGACTAGCTACACCGGGGGTGGAAAACTGTTTTTT
D: .; V: TRBV20-1; size: many; J: TRBJ1-1; CDR3: CSARDRRGNTEAFF; DNA: TGCAGTGCTAGAGACAGGCGGGGGAACACTGAAGCTTTCTTT
D: .; V: TRBV4-3; size: .; J: TRBJ1-5; CDR3: CASSQDGQGGGQPQHF; DNA: TGCGCCAGCAGCCAAGATGGGCAGGGAGGAGGCCAGCCCCAGCATTTT
D: TRBD1; V: TRBV20-1; size: .; J: TRBJ1-4; CDR3: CSARRTGQKLFF; DNA: TGCAGTGCTAGAAGGACAGGTCAAAAACTGTTTTTT
D: TRBD1; V: TRBV6-6; size: .; J: TRBJ2-7; CDR3: CASSEGQDPYEQYF; DNA: TGTGCCAGCAGTGAGGGACAGGATCCCTACGAGCAGTACTTC
D: .; V: TRBV24-1; size: .; J: TRBJ1-2; CDR3: CATSDSGVGGYTF; DNA: TGTGCCACCAGTGATTCAGGGGTAGGTGGCTACACCTTC
D: .; V: TRBV12-3/TRBV12-4; size: .; J: TRBJ2-5; CDR3: CASSSTNGQETQYF; DNA: TGTGCCAGCAGCTCAACTAACGGCCAAGAGACCCAGTACTTC
D: TRBD2; V: TRBV19; size: many; J: TRBJ2-7; CDR3: CASSIEAGAHEQYF; DNA: TGTGCCAGTAGTATCGAAGCGGGAGCCCACGAGCAGTACTTC
D: TRBD1; V: TRBV29-1; size: few; J: TRBJ1-2; CDR3: CSVEGQQGAGFGYTF; DNA: TGCAGCGTTGAAGGCCAACAGGGGGCAGGATTCGGCTACACCTTC
D: .; V: TRBV20-1; size: .; J: TRBJ1-1; CDR3: CSARDVVGSNEAFF; DNA: TGCAGTGCTAGAGATGTAGTCGGAAGCAATGAAGCTTTCTTT
D: TRBD1; V: TRBV7-9; size: few; J: TRBJ2-1; CDR3: CASSLGTGDNEQFF; DNA: TGTGCCAGCAGCTTAGGGACAGGGGACAATGAGCAGTTCTTC
D: .; V: TRBV7-9; size: .; J: TRBJ2-7; CDR3: CASSLEPKGTYEQYF; DNA: TGTGCCAGCAGCTTGGAACCTAAAGGGACCTACGAGCAGTACTTC
D: .; V: TRBV2; size: many; J: TRBJ2-5; CDR3: CASRLDRIKETQYF; DNA: TGTGCCAGCAGGCTTGACAGGATAAAAGAGACCCAGTACTTC
D: .; V: TRBV10-3; size: many; J: TRBJ1-6; CDR3: CASRGVNSPLHF; DNA: TGTGCCTCCCGAGGAGTAAATTCACCCCTCCACTTT
D: .; V: TRBV5-6; size: .; J: TRBJ2-6; CDR3: CASSLDAGRSGANVLTF; DNA: TGTGCCAGCAGCCTAGATGCAGGGAGATCTGGGGCCAACGTCCTGACTTTC
D: .; V: TRBV19; size: .; J: TRBJ1-5; CDR3: CASRQEAYNQPQHF; DNA: TGTGCCAGTAGGCAAGAGGCATACAATCAGCCCCAGCATTTT
D: .; V: TRBV10-3; size: few; J: TRBJ1-6; CDR3: CAISEEGLGNSPLHF; DNA: TGTGCCATCAGTGAGGAGGGATTGGGTAATTCACCCCTCCACTTT
D: .; V: TRBV12-3/TRBV12-4; size: many; J: TRBJ2-2; CDR3: CASSLSNGPGELFF; DNA: TGTGCCAGCAGCCTTTCGAATGGGCCCGGGGAGCTGTTTTTT
D: .; V: TRBV19; size: .; J: TRBJ1-2; CDR3: CASSIRDTSGDDGYTF; DNA: TGTGCCAGTAGTATCCGGGACACTTCCGGGGACGATGGCTACACCTTC
D: .; V: TRBV25-1; size: many; J: TRBJ1-2; CDR3: CASSEWGGSGYTF; DNA: TGTGCCAGCAGTGAATGGGGAGGGAGCGGCTACACCTTC
D: .; V: TRBV7-6; size: few; J: TRBJ2-7; CDR3: CASSVGQHYEQYF; DNA: TGTGCCAGCAGCGTGGGACAACACTACGAGCAGTACTTC
D: .; V: TRBV7-2; size: many; J: TRBJ2-5; CDR3: CASSLRDKGTQYF; DNA: TGTGCCAGCAGCTTGCGGGACAAAGGGACCCAGTACTTC
D: .; V: TRBV6-5; size: many; J: TRBJ2-5; CDR3: CASRRDTETQYF; DNA: TGTGCCAGCAGAAGGGACACAGAGACCCAGTACTTC
D: .; V: TRBV12-3/TRBV12-4; size: .; J: TRBJ1-6; CDR3: CASRQGSSPLHF; DNA: TGTGCCAGCAGGCAGGGTTCCTCACCCCTCCACTTT
D: .; V: TRBV29-1; size: many; J: TRBJ1-1; CDR3: CSVTGANTEAFF; DNA: TGCAGCGTTACAGGAGCGAACACTGAAGCTTTCTTT
D: TRBD1; V: TRBV20-1; size: .; J: TRBJ1-5; CDR3: CSAQGQANQPQHF; DNA: TGCAGTGCCCAAGGACAGGCCAATCAGCCCCAGCATTTT
D: .; V: TRBV29-1; size: .; J: TRBJ1-2; CDR3: CSVEANDGVYGYTF; DNA: TGCAGCGTTGAAGCCAACGACGGCGTCTATGGCTACACCTTC
D: .; V: TRBV15; size: few; J: TRBJ2-7; CDR3: CATSRQRDTAYEQYF; DNA: TGTGCCACCAGCAGACAGAGGGACACGGCCTACGAGCAGTACTTC
D: TRBD1; V: TRBV12-3/TRBV12-4; size: .; J: TRBJ1-1; CDR3: CASSRAGQLNTEAFF; DNA: TGTGCCAGCAGCCGCGCGGGACAGCTGAACACTGAAGCTTTCTTT
D: .; V: TRBV7-2; size: .; J: TRBJ1-6; CDR3: CASSLAAANNSPLHF; DNA: TGTGCCAGCAGCTTAGCCGCGGCAAATAATTCACCCCTCCACTTT
D: TRBD1; V: TRBV20-1; size: .; J: TRBJ2-7; CDR3: CSATGTGGYEQYF; DNA: TGCAGTGCTACCGGGACAGGAGGCTACGAGCAGTACTTC
D: .; V: TRBV7-9; size: few; J: TRBJ2-6; CDR3: CASSQVGGANVLTF; DNA: TGTGCCAGCAGCCAAGTCGGGGGCGCCAACGTCCTGACTTTC
D: .; V: TRBV7-2; size: .; J: TRBJ1-3; CDR3: CASSLAPAVSGNTIYF; DNA: TGTGCCAGCAGCTTAGCGCCGGCGGTCTCTGGAAACACCATATATTTT
D: TRBD2; V: TRBV29-1; size: few; J: TRBJ2-7; CDR3: CSVAGLAGLGQYF; DNA: TGCAGCGTCGCGGGACTAGCGGGCCTCGGACAGTACTTC
D: .; V: TRBV19; size: few; J: TRBJ1-4; CDR3: CASSIWDGDEKLFF; DNA: TGTGCCAGTAGTATCTGGGACGGGGATGAAAAACTGTTTTTT
D: .; V: TRBV6-5; size: .; J: TRBJ1-6; CDR3: CASSAGGSPLHF; DNA: TGTGCCAGCAGTGCCGGGGGTTCACCCCTCCACTTT
D: .; V: TRBV7-7; size: .; J: TRBJ2-7; CDR3: CASSLPTRHPAYEQYF; DNA: TGTGCCAGCAGCCTTCCGACCCGGCATCCAGCCTACGAGCAGTACTTC
D: .; V: TRBV20-1; size: .; J: TRBJ1-1; CDR3: CSARDRRESTEAFF; DNA: TGCAGTGCTAGAGATCGACGGGAAAGCACTGAAGCTTTCTTT
D: .; V: TRBV2; size: .; J: TRBJ2-1; CDR3: CASSELANYNEQFF; DNA: TGTGCCAGCAGTGAACTAGCTAACTACAATGAGCAGTTCTTC